These 9 T cell receptor beta chains were sequenced from one sample in a study of response to subunit inactivated influenza vaccine. MiXCR, run by TCRdb on the RT-PCR reads, gives a single entry per CDR3 protein. The top ten hold roughly 10% of the sample, which has about 800,000 distinct CDR3 sequences, about 20% seen once. This sample comprised PBMCs from blood, obtained 4 to 6 days after vaccination. These receptors originate from a man aged 45-65 years who received an inactivated influenza vaccine.

The sample holds a few counts of this clonotype. This chain joins TRBV10-2 and TRBJ2-1; no firm D call. Trimming took 2 bases from V and 4 from J, leaving 6 bases between them. This CDR3 has 13 amino acids. Germline assignment: CDR1 WSHSY and CDR2 SAAADI. The CDR3 loop reads CASSEGEYNEQFF. Written as DNA, the CDR3 is TGCGCCAGCAGTGAGGGAGAATACAATGAGCAGTTCTTC.

The chain combines TRBV5-1 with TRBJ1-6, with 7 bases identical to TRBD1. The V gene's germline CDR1 is SGHRS and CDR2 YFSETQ. The length of the CDR3 is 16 residues. V lost 4 bases and J lost 7; bases outside the gene matches: 11. The CDR3 DNA sequence: TGCGCCAGCAGCCCCCAACCGGGACAGCAAAATTCACCCCTCCACTTT. This codes for CASSPQPGQQNSPLHF.

This clonotype was recorded a few times. This chain joins TRBV7-3 and TRBJ2-2; D perhaps matches TRBD1 (5 bases). Germline-derived CDR1 and CDR2 are SGHTA and FQGTGA. This CDR3 has 15 amino acids. Deletions cut 1 base from V and 6 bases from J, with 12 bases between. CDR3 nucleotide sequence: TGTGCCAGCAGCTTAAGCAGGGCTGACGCCGGGGAGCTGTTTTTT. Translating it yields CASSLSRADAGELFF.

CDR3 coding DNA: TGCGCCAGCAGCCTGGGGGCCAGGGGGCACGACGAGCAGTACTTC. This gives the protein CASSLGARGHDEQYF. The V gene is TRBV5-1, the J gene TRBJ2-7; 8 bases are a match to TRBD1. With V trimmed by 4 bases and J by 5 bases, 11 bases remained unmatched. Germline V CDR1 and CDR2: SGHRS, YFSETQ. This CDR3 region has 15 residues.

CDR3 in DNA: TGTGCCAGCACCCCGACAGGGTCAGGAACCGGGGAGCTGTTTTTT. Protein product: CASTPTGSGTGELFF. This chain joins TRBV7-9 and TRBJ2-2, with TRBD1 matching over 7 bases. Per the germline V gene, CDR1 is SEHNR and CDR2 is FQNEAQ (reference sequence). The CDR3 spans 15 residues. V was clipped by 7 bases and J by 5 bases; unmatched bases: 10. Using reference TRBV7-9 and TRBJ2-2 for the parts outside the CDR3, the full variable domain is DTGVSQNPRHKITKRGQNVTFRCDPISEHNRLYWYRQTLGQGPEFLTYFQNEAQLEKSRLLSDRFSAERPKGSFSTLEIQRTEQGDSAMYLCASTPTGSGTGELFFGEGSRLTVL.

The chain joins TRBV27 to TRBJ1-5, with a tentative D call TRBD1 (5 bases). Germline V gene lookup returns CDR1 MNHEY and CDR2 SMNVEV (reference sequence). V lost 6 bases, J lost 6 bases, and 15 bases lay in between. There are 14 residues in the CDR3. The CDR3 DNA follows: TGTGCCAGCAGATTAACAGGTGGAGGTCAGCCCCAGCATTTT. This translates into CASRLTGGGQPQHF.

The chain uses TRBV20-1 and TRBJ2-5; tentatively, D is TRBD2 (6 bases). Deletions cut 5 bases from V and 5 bases from J, with 24 bases between. The length of the CDR3 is 16 residues. CDR1 DFQATT and CDR2 SNEGSKA come from the germline V gene (reference sequence). The CDR3 reads CSAYIGGGPVRETQYF. The CDR3 DNA sequence: TGCAGTGCTTATATTGGGGGAGGTCCGGTCCGGGAGACCCAGTACTTC.

This CDR3 is CSARSQRDGDTQYF. The CDR3 bases are TGCAGTGCTAGATCCCAGAGGGACGGGGATACGCAGTATTTT. The gene calls are TRBV20-1 and TRBJ2-3, with D perhaps given as TRBD1 or TRBD2 (5 bases each). This CDR3 comprises 14 residues. Germline loops: CDR1 DFQATT, CDR2 SNEGSKA (reference sequence). The ends were cut back, 2 bases at V and 6 bases at J, with 15 bases in the middle.

The chain couples TRBV5-1 to TRBJ1-5; no reliable D call. In germline, CDR1 is SGHRS, CDR2 YFSETQ. V was pared by 4 bases and J by 7 bases, with 12 bases between. CDR3 length equals 13 residues. CDR3 amino acids: CASSPAVGQPQHF. DNA for the CDR3: TGCGCCAGCAGCCCGGCGGTCGGGCAGCCCCAGCATTTT.